This T cell receptor (beta chain) was profiled in a study of shared clonotypes between healthy human individuals. Overall study results and limits: Unshared clonotypes carried lower generation probabilities than those common to all four donors.

Of note for this clone: The antigen is unknown.

This CDR3 is 14 amino acids long. Germline lookup yields CDR1 MDHEN and CDR2 SYDVKM. V was cut by 5 bases and J by 2 bases, with 10 bases left in between. TCRdb's table, derived via immunoSEQ multiplex PCR, lists solely in-frame clones and lacks some. The sample consists of about 1.5 million clones, approximately 98% of them appearing once. The origin of this receptor is a man aged 25 to 40 in good health. This chain links TRBV28 with TRBJ2-1, with D tentatively TRBD2 (5 bases). The sequenced material came from naive CD4+ T cells sorted from blood. The subset was: CD45RA+ positively selected. The CDR3 DNA follows: TGTGCCAGCAGTGGAGGTAGCGCCTACAATGAGCAGTTCTTC. Translating gives CASSGGSAYNEQFF.